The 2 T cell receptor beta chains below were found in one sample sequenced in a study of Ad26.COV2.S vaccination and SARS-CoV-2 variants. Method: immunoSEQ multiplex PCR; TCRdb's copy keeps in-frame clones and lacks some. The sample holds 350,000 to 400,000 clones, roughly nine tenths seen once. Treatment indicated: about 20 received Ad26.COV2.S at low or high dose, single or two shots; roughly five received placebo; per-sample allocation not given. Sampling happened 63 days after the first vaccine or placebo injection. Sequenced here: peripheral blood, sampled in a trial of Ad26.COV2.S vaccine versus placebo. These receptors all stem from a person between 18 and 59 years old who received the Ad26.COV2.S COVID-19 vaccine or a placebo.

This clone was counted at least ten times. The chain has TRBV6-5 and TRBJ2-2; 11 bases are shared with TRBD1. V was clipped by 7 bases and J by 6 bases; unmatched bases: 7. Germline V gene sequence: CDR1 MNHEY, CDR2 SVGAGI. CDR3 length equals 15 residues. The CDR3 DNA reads TGTGCCAGCAACCCGGGACAGGGGGACCCCGGGGAGCTGTTTTTT. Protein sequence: CASNPGQGDPGELFF.

The DNA of the CDR3 is TGCGCCAGCAGCTTCAGGGAAGGCGGCTACACCTTC. Protein: CASSFREGGYTF. The chain combines TRBV5-1 with TRBJ1-2, with D possibly matching TRBD1 (5 bases). Germline V gives CDR1 SGHRS, CDR2 YFSETQ. This CDR3 contains 12 residues. V was pared by 2 bases and J by 8 bases, with 10 bases between.